The source of this T cell receptor (beta chain) is a study of CXCR3-negative and CXCR3-positive naive CD8 T cells (dated by TCRdb to between 2017 and 2020). For the study in its entirety: About 150 million TRB reads were obtained in total, roughly 1.5 +/- 0.3 million reads per library. Data from roughly eleven donors, pooled across two independent experiments, went into the diversity and physicochemical repertoire analyses. The TRBV-TRBJ cluster analysis covered naive subsets from several donors and memory cells from 3 donors.

Results the study describes overall, beyond this receptor: Because surface CD5, which is linked to self-reactivity in mice, was comparable between the naive subsets, TCR interaction strength was also inferred from TRB CDR3 physicochemical properties. CXCR3 expression partially decreased after cryopreservation, so most assays used freshly isolated PBMCs. Comparably high repertoire diversity was found in both naive subsets, whereas much lower repertoire diversity was found in memory CD8+ T cells. TRB CDR3s from CXCR3-positive naive cells showed higher hydrophobicity (lower Kidera factor 4), lower energy, and higher strength and volume indices than CXCR3-negative naive cells. Naive CXCR3-negative and CXCR3-positive cells from the same donor showed similar TRBV-TRBJ usage, whereas memory cells showed distinct patterns.

Each CD8+ T cell subset was flow-sorted in triplicate, with 300,000 cells per subset placed directly into RLT lysis buffer. Naive CD8+ T cells were defined stringently as CD45RO-CCR7+CD27+CD95- to exclude memory contaminants. Peripheral blood mononuclear cells were isolated from buffy coats by standard density gradient centrifugation. Naive CXCR3-negative and CXCR3-positive CD8+ T cells were flow-sorted on a FACSAria III. Total RNA was extracted from sorted cells with an RNeasy Mini Kit. As to this clonotype: No antigen is known for it.

Taken from the germline V gene, the CDR1 and CDR2 loops are SQVTM and ANQGSEA. The CDR3, cysteine through phenylalanine, is 12 amino acids long. No DNA sequence was recorded. The run used a NextSeq 550. The Human TCR Profiling Kit (MiLaboratory) was used to make UMI-labeled 5' RACE TRB cDNA libraries. The full amount of extracted RNA was used for cDNA synthesis, and the full amount of resulting cDNA was used for PCR amplification. Libraries were prepared in parallel with an identical number of PCR cycles. The original methods were these. With a minimum of two reads required per UMI, MIGEC and MiXCR pulled out about 54,000 +/- 9,700 unique UMI-labeled TRB cDNA molecules from each library. On average, each library contained 40,000 +/- 10,000 functional in-frame TRB CDR3 nucleotide clonotypes without stop codons. After downsampling to 5000 UMI-labeled TRB molecules per sample, diversity metrics, including normalized Shannon-Wiener and Chao1, were computed in VDJtools. VDJtools was used to calculate clonotype-size-weighted physicochemical properties of the central five CDR3 residues, namely interaction energy, strength, volume and Kidera factor 4. Based on TCRdb reprocessing of the reads, there is one entry per CDR3 protein sequence, and DNA is missing. The V and J calls come from TCRdb's annotation, not from the publication. This sample's table contains some 48,000 distinct CDR3 sequences. Jointly, the top ten make up approximately 2.3% of the sample.

The sequence came from a human donor in good health. Some clones in this sample may be carry-over from other donors' samples. The chain employs TRBV29-1 and TRBJ1-5. The sample consisted of naive CXCR3- CD8+ T cells from blood. In light of the paper, this sample's cell subset or site label describes: CD45RO-CCR7+CD27+CD95- naive CD8+ T cells lacking CXCR3 (TNR3-). Here the CDR3 is given as CSATAGNQPQHF.